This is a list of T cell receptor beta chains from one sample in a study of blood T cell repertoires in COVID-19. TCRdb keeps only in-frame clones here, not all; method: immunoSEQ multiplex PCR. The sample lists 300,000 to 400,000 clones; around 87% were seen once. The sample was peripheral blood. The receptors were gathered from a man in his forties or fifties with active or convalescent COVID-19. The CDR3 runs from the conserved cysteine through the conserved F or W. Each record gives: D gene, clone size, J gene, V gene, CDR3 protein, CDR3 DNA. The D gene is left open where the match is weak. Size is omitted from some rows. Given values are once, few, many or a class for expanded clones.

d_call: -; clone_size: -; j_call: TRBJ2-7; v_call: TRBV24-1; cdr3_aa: CATSEVSTGQYYEQYF; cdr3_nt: TGTGCCACCAGTGAGGTTTCGACAGGCCAATACTACGAGCAGTACTTC
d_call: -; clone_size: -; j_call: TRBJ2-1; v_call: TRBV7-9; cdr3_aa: CASSSPRGKQFF; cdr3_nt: TGTGCCAGCAGCTCCCCCAGGGGAAAGCAGTTCTTC
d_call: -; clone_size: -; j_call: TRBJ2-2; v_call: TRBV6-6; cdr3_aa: CACTERNTGELFF; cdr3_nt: TGTGCCTGCACCGAGCGGAACACCGGGGAGCTGTTTTTT
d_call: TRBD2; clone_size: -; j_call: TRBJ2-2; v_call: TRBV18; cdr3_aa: CASSRWTSGLANTGELFF; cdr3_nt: TGTGCCAGCTCACGCTGGACTAGCGGACTTGCGAACACCGGGGAGCTGTTTTTT
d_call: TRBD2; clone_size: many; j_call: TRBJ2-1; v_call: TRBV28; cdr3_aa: CASSLWALAGGPGEQFF; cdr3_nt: TGTGCCAGCAGTTTGTGGGCCCTAGCGGGAGGGCCTGGGGAGCAGTTCTTC
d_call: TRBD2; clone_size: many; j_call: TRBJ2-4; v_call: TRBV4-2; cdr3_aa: CASSHTSGGGRNIQYF; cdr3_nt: TGTGCCAGCAGCCACACTAGCGGGGGGGGCAGGAACATTCAGTACTTC
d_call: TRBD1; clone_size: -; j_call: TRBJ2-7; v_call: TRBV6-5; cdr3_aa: CASSYSDRANEQYF; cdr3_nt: TGTGCCAGCAGTTACTCGGACAGGGCCAACGAGCAGTACTTC
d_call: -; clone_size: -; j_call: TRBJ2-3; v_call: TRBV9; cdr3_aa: CASSVAGNLYTQYF; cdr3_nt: TGTGCCAGCAGCGTAGCGGGAAATCTATATACGCAGTATTTT
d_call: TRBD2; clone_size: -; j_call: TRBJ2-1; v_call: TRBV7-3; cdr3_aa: CASSQAGDSYNEQFF; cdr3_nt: TGTGCCAGCAGCCAAGCGGGAGACTCCTACAATGAGCAGTTCTTC
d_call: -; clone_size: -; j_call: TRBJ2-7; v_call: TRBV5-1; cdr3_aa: CASSLGNSYEQYF; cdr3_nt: TGCGCCAGCAGCTTGGGGAACAGCTACGAGCAGTACTTC
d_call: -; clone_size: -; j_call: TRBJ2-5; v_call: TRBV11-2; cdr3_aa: CASSLDSQETQYF; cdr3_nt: TGTGCCAGCAGCCTGGACAGTCAAGAGACCCAGTACTTC
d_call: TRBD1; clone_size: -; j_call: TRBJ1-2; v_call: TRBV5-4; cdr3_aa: CASSPGTGRTSNYGYTF; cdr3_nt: TGTGCCAGCAGCCCTGGGACAGGGAGGACTTCCAACTATGGCTACACCTTC
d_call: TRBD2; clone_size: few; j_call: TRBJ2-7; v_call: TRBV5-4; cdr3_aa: CASSPTSGGADEQYF; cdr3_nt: TGTGCCAGCAGCCCAACTAGCGGGGGGGCGGACGAGCAGTACTTC
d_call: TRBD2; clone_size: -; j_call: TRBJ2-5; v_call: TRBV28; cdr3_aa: CASSLLSSGGAETQYF; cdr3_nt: TGTGCCAGCAGTTTATTGTCTAGCGGGGGGGCAGAGACCCAGTACTTC
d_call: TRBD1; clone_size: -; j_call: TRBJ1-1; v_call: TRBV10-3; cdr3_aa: CAISEQGENTEAFF; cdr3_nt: TGTGCCATCAGTGAGCAGGGGGAGAACACTGAAGCTTTCTTT
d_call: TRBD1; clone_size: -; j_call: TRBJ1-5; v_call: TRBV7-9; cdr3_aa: CARTGIDQPQHF; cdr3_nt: TGTGCCAGGACAGGGATAGATCAGCCCCAGCATTTT
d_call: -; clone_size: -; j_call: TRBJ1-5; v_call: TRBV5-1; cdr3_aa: CASSGGANQPQHF; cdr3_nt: TGCGCCAGCAGCGGGGGGGCCAATCAGCCCCAGCATTTT
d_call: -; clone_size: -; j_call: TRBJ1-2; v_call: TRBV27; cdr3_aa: CASSLMGPNYGYTF; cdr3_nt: TGTGCCAGCAGTTTAATGGGGCCTAACTATGGCTACACCTTC
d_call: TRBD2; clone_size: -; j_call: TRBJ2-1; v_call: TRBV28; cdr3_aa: CASSSTGQLAGSEQFF; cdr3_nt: TGTGCCAGCAGTTCGACAGGGCAACTAGCGGGATCTGAGCAGTTCTTC
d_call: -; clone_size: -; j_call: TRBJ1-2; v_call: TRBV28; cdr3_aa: CASSGVNYGYTF; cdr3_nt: TGTGCCAGCTCGGGTGTAAACTATGGCTACACCTTC
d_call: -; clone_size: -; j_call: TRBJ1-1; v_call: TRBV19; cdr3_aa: CASSMAGYVGTEAFF; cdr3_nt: TGTGCCAGTAGTATGGCGGGTTATGTGGGGACTGAAGCTTTCTTT
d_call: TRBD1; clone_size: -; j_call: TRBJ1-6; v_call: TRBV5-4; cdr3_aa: CASSWDRGNSPLHF; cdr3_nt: TGTGCCAGCAGCTGGGACAGGGGTAATTCACCCCTCCACTTT
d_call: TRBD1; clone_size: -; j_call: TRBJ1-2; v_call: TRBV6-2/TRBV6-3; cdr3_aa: CASSYSRTGGDYGYTF; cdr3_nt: TGTGCCAGCAGTTACTCGCGGACAGGGGGGGACTATGGCTACACCTTC
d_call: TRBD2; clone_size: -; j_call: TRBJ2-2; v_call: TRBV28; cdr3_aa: CASSSPGGSFTGELFF; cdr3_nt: TGTGCCAGCAGTTCCCCGGGCGGGAGTTTCACCGGGGAGCTGTTTTTT
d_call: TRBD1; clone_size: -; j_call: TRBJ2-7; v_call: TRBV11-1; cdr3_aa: CASSLGGQSYEQYF; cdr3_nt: TGTGCCAGCAGCTTAGGGGGACAGTCCTACGAGCAGTACTTC
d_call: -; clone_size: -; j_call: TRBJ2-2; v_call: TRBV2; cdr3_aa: CASRGSSAPNTGELFF; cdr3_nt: TGTGCCAGCAGGGGCTCTAGCGCACCGAACACCGGGGAGCTGTTTTTT
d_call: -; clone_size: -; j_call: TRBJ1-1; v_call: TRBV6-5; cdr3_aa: CASQTSKNTEAFF; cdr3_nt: TGTGCCAGCCAAACATCGAAGAACACTGAAGCTTTCTTT
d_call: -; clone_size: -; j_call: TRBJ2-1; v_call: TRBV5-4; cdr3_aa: CASSLEGGHNEQFF; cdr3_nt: TGTGCCAGCAGCTTGGAGGGAGGCCACAATGAGCAGTTCTTC
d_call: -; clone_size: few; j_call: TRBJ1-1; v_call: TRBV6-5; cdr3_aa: CASSYLFRGDHTEAFF; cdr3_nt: TGTGCCAGCAGTTACCTCTTTCGAGGAGACCACACTGAAGCTTTCTTT
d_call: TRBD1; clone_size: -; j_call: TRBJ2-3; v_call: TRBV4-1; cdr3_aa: CASSPGQDPTDTQYF; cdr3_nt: TGCGCCAGCAGTCCTGGACAGGATCCCACAGATACGCAGTATTTT
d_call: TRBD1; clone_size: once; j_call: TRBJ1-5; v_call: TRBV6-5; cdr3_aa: CASRRDRVGQPQHF; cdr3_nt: TGTGCCAGTCGTCGCGACAGGGTAGGCCAGCCCCAGCATTTT
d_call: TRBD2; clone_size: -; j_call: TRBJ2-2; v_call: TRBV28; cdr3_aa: CASTPLAENTGELFF; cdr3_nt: TGTGCCAGCACCCCTCTAGCGGAGAACACCGGGGAGCTGTTTTTT
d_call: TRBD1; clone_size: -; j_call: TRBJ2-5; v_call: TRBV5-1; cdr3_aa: CASSSGQGGQETQYF; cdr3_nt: TGCGCCAGCAGCTCTGGACAGGGAGGCCAAGAGACCCAGTACTTC
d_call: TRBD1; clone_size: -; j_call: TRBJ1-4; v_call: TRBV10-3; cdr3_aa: CAIQGAREEKLFF; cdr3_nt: TGTGCCATCCAGGGGGCGCGGGAGGAAAAACTGTTTTTT
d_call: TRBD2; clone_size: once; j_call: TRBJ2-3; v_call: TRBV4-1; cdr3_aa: CASSQGGGRMADTQYF; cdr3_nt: TGCGCCAGCAGCCAAGGCGGCGGGAGAATGGCAGATACGCAGTATTTT
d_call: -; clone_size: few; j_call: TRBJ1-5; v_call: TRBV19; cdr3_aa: CASSPRAGHSNQPQHF; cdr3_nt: TGTGCCAGTAGTCCCCGGGCAGGGCATAGCAATCAGCCCCAGCATTTT
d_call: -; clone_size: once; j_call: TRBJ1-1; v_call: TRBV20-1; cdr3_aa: CSASRQAGTEAFF; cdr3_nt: TGCAGTGCTAGTAGGCAGGCGGGCACTGAAGCTTTCTTT
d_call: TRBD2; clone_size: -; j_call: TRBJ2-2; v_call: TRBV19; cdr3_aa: CASRPAGTTNTGELFF; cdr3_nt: TGTGCCAGTAGACCCGCCGGGACTACCAACACCGGGGAGCTGTTTTTT
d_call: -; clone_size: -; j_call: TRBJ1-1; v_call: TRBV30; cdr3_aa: CAWIHGNTEAFF; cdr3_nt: TGTGCCTGGATCCACGGGAACACTGAAGCTTTCTTT
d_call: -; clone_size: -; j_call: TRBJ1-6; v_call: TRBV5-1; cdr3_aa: CASSDSQPGRNSPLHF; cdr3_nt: TGCGCCAGCAGCGACTCCCAGCCCGGTAGGAATTCACCCCTCCACTTT
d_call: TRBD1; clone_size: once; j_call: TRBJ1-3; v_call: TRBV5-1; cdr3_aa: CASSSTPGGTRNTIYF; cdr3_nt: TGCGCCAGCAGCTCAACCCCAGGGGGCACAAGAAACACCATATATTTT
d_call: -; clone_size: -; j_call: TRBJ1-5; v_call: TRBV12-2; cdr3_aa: CASRSMDRRGNQPQHF; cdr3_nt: TGTGCAAGTCGCTCGATGGACAGACGGGGCAATCAGCCCCAGCATTTT
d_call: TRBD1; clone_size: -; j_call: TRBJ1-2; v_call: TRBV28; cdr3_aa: CASSPDRGRRGYTF; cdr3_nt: TGTGCCAGCAGCCCGGACAGGGGCCGCAGAGGCTACACCTTC
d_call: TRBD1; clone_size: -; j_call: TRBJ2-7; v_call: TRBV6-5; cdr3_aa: CASSYPRGTLLYEQYF; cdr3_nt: TGTGCCAGCAGTTACCCCAGGGGGACGCTTCTCTACGAGCAGTACTTC
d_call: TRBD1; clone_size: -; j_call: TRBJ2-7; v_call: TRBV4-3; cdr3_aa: CASSPYYVDRDSSYEQYF; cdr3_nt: TGCGCCAGCAGCCCCTACTACGTGGACAGGGATAGCTCCTACGAGCAGTACTTC